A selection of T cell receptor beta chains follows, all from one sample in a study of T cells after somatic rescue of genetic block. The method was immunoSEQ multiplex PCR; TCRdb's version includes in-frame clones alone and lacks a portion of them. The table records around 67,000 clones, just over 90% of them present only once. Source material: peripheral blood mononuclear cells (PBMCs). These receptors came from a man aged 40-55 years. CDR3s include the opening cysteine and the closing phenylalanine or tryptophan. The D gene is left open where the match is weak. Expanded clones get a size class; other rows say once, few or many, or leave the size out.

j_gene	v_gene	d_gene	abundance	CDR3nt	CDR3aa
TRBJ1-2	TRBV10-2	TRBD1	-	TGCGCCAGCAGCCTAAACAGGGGTCTAGACTATGGCTACACCTTC	CASSLNRGLDYGYTF
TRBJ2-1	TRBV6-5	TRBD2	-	TGTGCCAGCAGTGCACTAGCGGGCAATGAGCAGTTCTTC	CASSALAGNEQFF
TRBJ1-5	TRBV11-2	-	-	TGTGCCAGCAGCTGGAGTGGGGGAAAGGATCAGCCCCAGCATTTT	CASSWSGGKDQPQHF
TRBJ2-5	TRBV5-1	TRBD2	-	TGCGCCAGCAGCTTAGATGCACAAGCGGGAAGCCAGTACTTC	CASSLDAQAGSQYF
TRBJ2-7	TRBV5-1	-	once	TGCGCCAGCAGCTTGGCACAGAACTACGAGCAGTACTTC	CASSLAQNYEQYF
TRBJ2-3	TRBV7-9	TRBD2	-	TGTGCCAGCAGCCCTGGGGGGCTAGCGGGACGACCGAGGGATACGCAGTATTTT	CASSPGGLAGRPRDTQYF
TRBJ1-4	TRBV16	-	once	TGTGCCAGCAGCCAATTCAACGCCCGGGCTGAAAAACTGTTTTTT	CASSQFNARAEKLFF
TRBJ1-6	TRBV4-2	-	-	TGTGCCAGCAGCCAAGAATTGCTCGGAAGGAGCTCCTATAATTCACCCCTCCACTTT	CASSQELLGRSSYNSPLHF
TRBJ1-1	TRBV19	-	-	TGTGCCAGTAGTGGAAGGGTTAAATCTGAAGCTTTCTTT	CASSGRVKSEAFF
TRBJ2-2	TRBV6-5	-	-	TGTGCCAGCAGAGCCCAAAAAAACACCGGGGAGCTGTTTTTT	CASRAQKNTGELFF
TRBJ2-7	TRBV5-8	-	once	TGTGCCAGCAGCTTTCGGGGGGCAATCTACGAGCAGTACTTC	CASSFRGAIYEQYF
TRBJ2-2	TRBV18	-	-	TGTGCCAGCTCTCGATTACCAGGGGTCAACACCGGGGAGCTGTTTTTT	CASSRLPGVNTGELFF
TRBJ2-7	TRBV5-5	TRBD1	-	TGTGCCAGCAGCTGGGATGGGGACAGGGGGTACTTC	CASSWDGDRGYF
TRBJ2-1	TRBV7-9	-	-	TGTGCCAGCAGCTTCGCAGGTTCCTCCTACAATGAGCAGTTCTTC	CASSFAGSSYNEQFF
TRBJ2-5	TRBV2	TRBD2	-	TGTGCCAGCAAACGGAGGCTAGCGGGAGCGCCGGGGGGAGAGACCCAGTACTTC	CASKRRLAGAPGGETQYF
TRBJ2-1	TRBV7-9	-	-	TGTGCCAGCAGCTCATCCGGGGGTAGCGGCTACAATGAGCAGTTCTTC	CASSSSGGSGYNEQFF
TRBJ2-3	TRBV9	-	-	TGTGCCAGCAGCGTAGATTCTAACACAGATACGCAGTATTTT	CASSVDSNTDTQYF
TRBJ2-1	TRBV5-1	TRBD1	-	TGCGCCAGCAGAACCCGGGACAGGGGGTACAATGAGCAGTTCTTC	CASRTRDRGYNEQFF
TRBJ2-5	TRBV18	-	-	TGTGCCAGCTCACCAGCTCACGGAGGGCTGGAGACCCAGTACTTC	CASSPAHGGLETQYF
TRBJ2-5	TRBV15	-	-	TGTGCCACCAGCAGAGGGCAGGGGGGGCCGGAGACCCAGTACTTC	CATSRGQGGPETQYF
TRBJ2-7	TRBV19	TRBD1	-	TGTGCCAGTAGTACCGGGACAGGGCTCTACGAGCAGTACTTC	CASSTGTGLYEQYF
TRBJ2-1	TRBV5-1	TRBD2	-	TGCGCCAGCAGCGTAGCGGGAGGGCGGGCCAATGAGCAGTTCTTC	CASSVAGGRANEQFF
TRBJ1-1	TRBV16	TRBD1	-	TGTGCCAGCAGCCAATACAAGGGGGCGGGCACTGAAGCTTTCTTT	CASSQYKGAGTEAFF
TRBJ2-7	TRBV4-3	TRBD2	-	TGCGCCAGCAGCCAAGAGGGCCGGCTAGCGGTTTCCTACGAGCAGTACTTC	CASSQEGRLAVSYEQYF
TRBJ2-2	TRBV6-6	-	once	TGTGCCAGCAGGGGACTGGCGGGCGGGGAGCTGTTTTTT	CASRGLAGGELFF
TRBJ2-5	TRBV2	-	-	TGTGCCAGCAGTGATCGGGAGCTCCAAGAGACCCAGTACTTC	CASSDRELQETQYF
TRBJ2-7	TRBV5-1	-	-	TGCGCCAGCAGCTTGGCCTCTACAGGGCTTGGCGAGCAGTACTTC	CASSLASTGLGEQYF
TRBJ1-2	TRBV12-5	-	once	TGTGCTAGTGGTTTGGTAACAGGAGCCGGGGGCTACACCTTC	CASGLVTGAGGYTF
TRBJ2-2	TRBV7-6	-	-	TGTGCCAGCAGCTTAGCGAGCACCGGGGAGCTGTTTTTT	CASSLASTGELFF
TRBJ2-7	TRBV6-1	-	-	TGTGCCAGCAGCCCAATTCCAGGGGAAGGATACGAGCAGTACTTC	CASSPIPGEGYEQYF
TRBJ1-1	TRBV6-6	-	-	TGTGCCAGCACCAGGAACACTGAAGCTTTCTTT	CASTRNTEAFF
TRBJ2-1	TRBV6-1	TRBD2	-	TGTGCCAGCAGTGCTGGAGCGGGGGGCAATGAGCAGTTCTTC	CASSAGAGGNEQFF
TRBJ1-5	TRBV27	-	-	TGTGCCAGCAGTTTATTGGCGGGGAGGCCCCAGCATTTT	CASSLLAGRPQHF
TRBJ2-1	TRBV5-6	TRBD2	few	TGTGCCAGCAGCGCCCGGGACTACTACAATGAGCAGTTCTTC	CASSARDYYNEQFF
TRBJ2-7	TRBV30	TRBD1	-	TGTGCCTGGGCGCGGGACAGGGTTTACGAGCAGTACTTC	CAWARDRVYEQYF
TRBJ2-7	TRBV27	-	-	TGTGCCAGCAGTTTAATGGGCTGGAGCTCCTACGAGCAGTACTTC	CASSLMGWSSYEQYF
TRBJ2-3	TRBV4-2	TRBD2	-	TGTGCCAGCAGCCAAGTCGTCCTCGGAGGGAGGGCCAGAGATACGCAGTATTTT	CASSQVVLGGRARDTQYF
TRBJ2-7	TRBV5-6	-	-	TGTGCCAGCAGACATTCCCCCACGGGGGCCCACGAGCAGTACTTC	CASRHSPTGAHEQYF
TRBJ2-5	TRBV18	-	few	TGTGCCAGCTCACCCCGGGACGAGAAAGAGACCCAGTACTTC	CASSPRDEKETQYF
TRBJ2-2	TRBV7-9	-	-	TGTGCCAGCAGCTTCAGGGAGAACACCGGGGAGCTGTTTTTT	CASSFRENTGELFF
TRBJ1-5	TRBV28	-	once	TGTGCCAGCAGAGGGAATCTTAATAGCAATCAGCCCCAGCATTTT	CASRGNLNSNQPQHF
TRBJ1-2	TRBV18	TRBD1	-	TGTGCCAGCTCATCCGGACAGGACTATGGCTACACCTTC	CASSSGQDYGYTF
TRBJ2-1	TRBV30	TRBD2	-	TGTGCCTGGTGCCGGGGGGGACAAAACAATGAGCAGTTCTTC	CAWCRGGQNNEQFF
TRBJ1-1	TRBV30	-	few	TGTGCCTGGAGGGGATACACTGAAGCTTTCTTT	CAWRGYTEAFF
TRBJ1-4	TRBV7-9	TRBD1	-	TGTGCCAGCAGCTTAGACCAGGGGGCCTTGGAAAAACTGTTTTTT	CASSLDQGALEKLFF
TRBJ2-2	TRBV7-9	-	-	TGTGCCAGCAGCTTAGTTGGCACGAACACCGGGGAGCTGTTTTTT	CASSLVGTNTGELFF
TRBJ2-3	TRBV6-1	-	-	TGTGCCAGCAGTGAAAAAAGGGTGTGGACTGCCGATACGCAGTATTTT	CASSEKRVWTADTQYF
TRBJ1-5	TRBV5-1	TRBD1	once	TGCGCCAGCAGCTTGGTCCCGGGACAGTCGAATCAGCCCCAGCATTTT	CASSLVPGQSNQPQHF
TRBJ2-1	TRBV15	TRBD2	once	TGTGCCACCAGCAGACAGGGACTAGCGGTGTCCTACAATGAGCAGTTCTTC	CATSRQGLAVSYNEQFF
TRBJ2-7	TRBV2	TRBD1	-	TGTGCCAGCCTGCCGTGGACAGGTAAAGGCGAGCAGTACTTC	CASLPWTGKGEQYF
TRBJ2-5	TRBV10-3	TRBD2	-	TGTGCCATCAGTGATGTAGCGGGAGGGACCAGGGAGACCCAGTACTTC	CAISDVAGGTRETQYF
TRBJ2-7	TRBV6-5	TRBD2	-	TGTGCCAGCAGTCCCCAGGGCGGGAGGAAGAACGAGCAGTACTTC	CASSPQGGRKNEQYF
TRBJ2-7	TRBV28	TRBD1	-	TGTGCCAGCAGGACCCCGGGACAGGGGGGTTACGAGCAGTACTTC	CASRTPGQGGYEQYF
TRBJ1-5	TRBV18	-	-	TGTGCCAGCTCACCGGAAGGAGAACGCAATCAGCCCCAGCATTTT	CASSPEGERNQPQHF
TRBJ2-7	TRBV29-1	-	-	TGCAGCGTTGTGGGAGCGAGGGGCTACGAGCAGTACTTC	CSVVGARGYEQYF